The T cell receptor beta chain under discussion was sequenced for a study of T-cell reconstitution after alpha-beta-depleted transplantation in children. Using unique molecular identifiers, the investigators prepared the TCRbeta library. One entry per CDR3 protein, called by TCRdb with MiXCR from the PCR reads. The sample lists 150,000 to 250,000 distinct CDR3 sequences, approximately 15% occurring once. This material consisted of PBMCs from the stem cell graft donor, taken from the stem cell graft. This TCR was sampled from a human donor who donated a stem cell graft to a child with acute lymphoblastic leukemia.

CDR3 protein: CAWSPRSLYGYTF. The CDR3, as DNA: TGTGCCTGGAGTCCTCGGTCCCTCTATGGCTACACCTTC. The chain recombines TRBV30 with TRBJ1-2; D gene unclear. With 2 bases removed from V and 4 bases from J, the gap between germline ends came to 11 bases. This CDR3 contains 13 residues. Germline lookup yields CDR1 GTSNPN and CDR2 SVGIG (reference sequence).